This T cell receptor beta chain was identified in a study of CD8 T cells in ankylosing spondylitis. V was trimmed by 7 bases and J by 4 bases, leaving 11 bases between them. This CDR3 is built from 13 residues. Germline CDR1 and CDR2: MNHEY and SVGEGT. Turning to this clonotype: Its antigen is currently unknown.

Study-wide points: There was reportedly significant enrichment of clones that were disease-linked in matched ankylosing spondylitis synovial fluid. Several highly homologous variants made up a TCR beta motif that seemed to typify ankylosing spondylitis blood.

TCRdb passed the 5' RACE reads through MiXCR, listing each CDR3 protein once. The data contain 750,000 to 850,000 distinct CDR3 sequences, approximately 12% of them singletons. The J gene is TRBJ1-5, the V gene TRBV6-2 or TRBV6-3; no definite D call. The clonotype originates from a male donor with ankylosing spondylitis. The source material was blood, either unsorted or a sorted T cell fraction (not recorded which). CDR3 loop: CASISRVNQPQHF. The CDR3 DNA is TGTGCCAGCATATCTCGGGTTAATCAGCCCCAGCATTTT.